The rows below give T cell receptor beta chains drawn from one sample of a study of cytomegalovirus exposure and HLA in healthy donors. The assay was immunoSEQ multiplex PCR, and TCRdb's table has in-frame clones only and misses some. This sample yields about 130,000 clones, of which just under 90% are seen a single time; less than 8% belongs to the top ten. The sequenced sample consisted of PBMCs. The receptors stem from a woman in her thirties in good health and CMV-seropositive. Each CDR3 is given with its conserved first and last residue. Fields, in order: CDR3 protein, CDR3 DNA, J gene, clone size, D gene, V gene. The D gene is left open where the match is weak. Size is stated for part of the rows, as once, few or many counts, or as a class when the clone is expanded.

CDR3aa: CASSSGRGKETQYF
CDR3nt: TGTGCCAGCAGTTCAGGACGGGGAAAAGAGACCCAGTACTTC
j_gene: TRBJ2-5
abundance: .
d_gene: .
v_gene: TRBV6-6

CDR3aa: CASSQVEQAGVRNEQYF
CDR3nt: TGCGCCAGCAGCCAAGTTGAGCAAGCGGGAGTTCGCAACGAGCAGTACTTC
j_gene: TRBJ2-7
abundance: .
d_gene: TRBD2
v_gene: TRBV4-1

CDR3aa: CASSLAGSRETQYF
CDR3nt: TGTGCCAGCAGCTTAGCGGGCAGCCGGGAGACCCAGTACTTC
j_gene: TRBJ2-5
abundance: .
d_gene: .
v_gene: TRBV7-9

CDR3aa: CASSSLLAGGPGNEQFF
CDR3nt: TGCGCCAGCAGCTCCCTTCTAGCGGGAGGGCCGGGAAATGAGCAGTTCTTC
j_gene: TRBJ2-1
abundance: .
d_gene: TRBD2
v_gene: TRBV5-1

CDR3aa: CATQAGISTDTQYF
CDR3nt: TGCGCCACCCAAGCGGGAATTAGCACAGATACGCAGTATTTT
j_gene: TRBJ2-3
abundance: .
d_gene: TRBD2
v_gene: TRBV10-2

CDR3aa: CASSFRGGRSDTQYF
CDR3nt: TGTGCCAGCAGCTTCCGGGGGGGCAGGTCAGATACGCAGTATTTT
j_gene: TRBJ2-3
abundance: .
d_gene: TRBD2
v_gene: TRBV5-4

CDR3aa: CASSPFSTGGGTDTQYF
CDR3nt: TGTGCCAGCAGCCCCTTTTCAACGGGGGGCGGCACAGATACGCAGTATTTT
j_gene: TRBJ2-3
abundance: .
d_gene: .
v_gene: TRBV11-2

CDR3aa: CASSLGVGHEKLFF
CDR3nt: TGTGCCAGCAGCTTGGGGGTTGGGCATGAAAAACTGTTTTTT
j_gene: TRBJ1-4
abundance: .
d_gene: .
v_gene: TRBV5-4

CDR3aa: CASSTPGQGHNEQFF
CDR3nt: TGTGCCAGCAGTACACCGGGACAGGGACACAATGAGCAGTTCTTC
j_gene: TRBJ2-1
abundance: .
d_gene: TRBD1
v_gene: TRBV28

CDR3aa: CASRPGQGREQYF
CDR3nt: TGTGCCAGCAGACCGGGACAGGGGCGCGAGCAGTACTTC
j_gene: TRBJ2-7
abundance: .
d_gene: TRBD1
v_gene: TRBV28

CDR3aa: CASSPSGSREQYF
CDR3nt: TGTGCCAGTAGTCCTAGCGGGAGTCGCGAGCAGTACTTC
j_gene: TRBJ2-7
abundance: .
d_gene: TRBD2
v_gene: TRBV19

CDR3aa: CASSWDSGGRTDTQYF
CDR3nt: TGTGCCAGCAGCTGGGATAGCGGGGGTCGGACAGATACGCAGTATTTT
j_gene: TRBJ2-3
abundance: .
d_gene: TRBD2
v_gene: TRBV5-4

CDR3aa: CASSPRTDQETQYF
CDR3nt: TGTGCCAGCAGCCCCCGGACAGACCAAGAGACCCAGTACTTC
j_gene: TRBJ2-5
abundance: once
d_gene: .
v_gene: TRBV9

CDR3aa: CSAGSQYEQYF
CDR3nt: TGCAGTGCGGGGAGCCAATACGAGCAGTACTTC
j_gene: TRBJ2-7
abundance: .
d_gene: .
v_gene: TRBV20-1

CDR3aa: CASSLEGVSSYEQYF
CDR3nt: TGTGCCAGCAGCTTGGAGGGGGTGAGCTCCTACGAGCAGTACTTC
j_gene: TRBJ2-7
abundance: .
d_gene: .
v_gene: TRBV5-6

CDR3aa: CASSRVGNTIYF
CDR3nt: TGTGCCAGCAGTAGAGTCGGAAACACCATATATTTT
j_gene: TRBJ1-3
abundance: once
d_gene: .
v_gene: TRBV2

CDR3aa: CASSLSQGGEQFF
CDR3nt: TGTGCCAGCAGTTTATCCCAGGGGGGTGAGCAGTTCTTC
j_gene: TRBJ2-1
abundance: .
d_gene: .
v_gene: TRBV27

CDR3aa: CASSLAGGGVYEQYF
CDR3nt: TGTGCCAGCAGCTTAGCGGGAGGAGGGGTCTACGAGCAGTACTTC
j_gene: TRBJ2-7
abundance: .
d_gene: TRBD2
v_gene: TRBV11-2